This entry describes one TCR beta chain. The data originate from a study of OX40 agonist ivuxolimab in advanced cancers. Profiled with immunoSEQ multiplex PCR; TCRdb holds only in-frame clones, not every one. The sample holds 25,000 to 30,000 clones, 75% to 90% seen once. With V trimmed by 3 bases and J by 2 bases, 7 bases remained unmatched. CDR3 length equals 15 residues. CDR1 is SGDLS, CDR2 YYNGEE, per germline. The chain is built from TRBV9 and TRBJ1-2; 7 bases match TRBD1. This TCR derives from an adult with an advanced solid tumor such as melanoma, head and neck, liver or kidney cancer. This material consisted of CD4+ or CD8+ T cells sorted from blood, taken in a trial of the OX40 agonist ivuxolimab. For the CDR3, the DNA is TGTGCCAGCAGCGAGTACGGGACAGAGAACTATGGCTACACCTTC. Translation: CASSEYGTENYGYTF.